Below are 2 T cell receptor beta chains sequenced from a single sample in a study of chemoradiotherapy in HPV16-positive cancers. Generated by immunoSEQ multiplex PCR, the TCRdb table keeps only in-frame clones and is missing some. Here the sample spans around 30,000 clones, about nine tenths being singletons. This sample comprised blood, obtained from a patient who underwent chemoradiotherapy. The origin of the receptors is a human donor with HPV-associated anogenital cancer.

The chain employs TRBV19 and TRBJ2-3; TRBD1 is a possible D gene (6 bases). From germline, CDR1 is LNHDA and CDR2 SQIVND (reference sequence). Trimming pared 5 bases from V and 2 bases from J, leaving 14 bases between. CDR3 size: 15 residues. The CDR3 is CASSPIDRSTDTQYF. CDR3 nucleotide sequence: TGTGCCAGTAGTCCTATAGACAGGTCCACAGATACGCAGTATTTT.

V gene TRBV11-2 combines with J gene TRBJ1-6; 8 bases match TRBD1. V lost 2 bases to trimming and J lost 9 bases; unmatched junction nucleotides: 6. The CDR3 extends over 15 amino acids. Germline CDR1 reads SGHAT; CDR2 reads FQNNGV. The CDR3 DNA reads as TGTGCCAGCAGCTTATGGACAGGGATTAGTTCACCCCTCCACTTT. Its translation is CASSLWTGISSPLHF.